The following is a TCR beta chain sequence with its context. The data are from a study of shared clonotypes between healthy human individuals. Method: immunoSEQ multiplex PCR; TCRdb's copy keeps in-frame clones and lacks some. This table has about 2 million clones, over 85% appearing once. Terminally differentiated effector memory CD45RA+ cells were left out of the naive CD8 fraction, which was CD45RO-negative and positively selected for CCR7. Trimming shortened V by 4 bases and J by 7 bases, and 12 bases separated the two germline ends. Germline V CDR1 and CDR2: SGHRS, YFSETQ. The CDR3 has 12 amino acids.

The TCR comes from a man aged 18 to 30 in good health. Material for sequencing was naive CD8+ T cells sorted from blood. The rearrangement joins TRBV5-1 to TRBJ2-7; D is ambiguous. This CDR3 reads CASSPNRIEQYF. The CDR3 DNA reads as TGCGCCAGCAGCCCGAACCGGATAGAGCAGTACTTC.